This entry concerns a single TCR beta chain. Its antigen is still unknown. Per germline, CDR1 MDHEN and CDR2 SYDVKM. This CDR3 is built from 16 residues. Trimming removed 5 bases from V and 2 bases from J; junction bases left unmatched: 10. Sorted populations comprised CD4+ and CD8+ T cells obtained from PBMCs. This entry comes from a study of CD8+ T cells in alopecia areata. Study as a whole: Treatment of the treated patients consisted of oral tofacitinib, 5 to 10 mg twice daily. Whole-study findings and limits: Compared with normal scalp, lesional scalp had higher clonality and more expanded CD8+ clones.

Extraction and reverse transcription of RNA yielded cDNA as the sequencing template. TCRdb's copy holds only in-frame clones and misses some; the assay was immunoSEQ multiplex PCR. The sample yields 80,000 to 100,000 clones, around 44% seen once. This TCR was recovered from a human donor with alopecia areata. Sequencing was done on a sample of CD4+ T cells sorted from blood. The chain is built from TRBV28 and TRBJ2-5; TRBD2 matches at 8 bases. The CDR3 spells CASSPSSAGAQETQYF. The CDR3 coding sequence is TGTGCCAGCAGTCCCTCCTCAGCGGGAGCTCAAGAGACCCAGTACTTC.